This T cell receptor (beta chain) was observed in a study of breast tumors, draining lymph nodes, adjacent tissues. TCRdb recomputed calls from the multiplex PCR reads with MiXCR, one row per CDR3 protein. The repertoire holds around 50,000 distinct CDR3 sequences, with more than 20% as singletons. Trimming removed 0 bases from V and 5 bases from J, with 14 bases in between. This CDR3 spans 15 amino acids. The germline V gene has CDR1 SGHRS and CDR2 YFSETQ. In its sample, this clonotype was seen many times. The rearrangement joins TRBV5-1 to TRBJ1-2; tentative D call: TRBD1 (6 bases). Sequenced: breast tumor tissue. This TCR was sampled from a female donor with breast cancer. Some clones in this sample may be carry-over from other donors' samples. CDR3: CASSLGTPQGYGYTF. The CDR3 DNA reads TGCGCCAGCAGCTTGGGGACACCTCAGGGGTATGGCTACACCTTC.